A single T cell receptor beta chain is shown here with its context. Using a J-beta primer mix together with a sample-barcoded 5' primer, a second PCR was run for roughly 7 to 12 cycles. TCRdb reanalysed the 5' RACE reads using MiXCR and keeps one entry per CDR3 protein. Of about 780,000 distinct CDR3 sequences in the sample, around half are singletons; the top ten hold 15% to 20%. This record belongs to a study of blood T cells in healthy people across ages. Sequences were obtained from blood. The sequence was collected from a man older than 75 in good health.

In DNA, the CDR3 is TGTGCCAGCAGCTCCGTGAATAGCTACAATGAGCAGTTCTTC. The encoded protein is CASSSVNSYNEQFF. The genes are TRBV5-4 and TRBJ2-1, with unresolved D. With 3 bases removed from V and 3 bases from J, the gap between germline ends came to 10 bases. The V gene's germline CDR1 is SGHNT and CDR2 YYREEE (reference sequence). This CDR3 has 14 residues.